This TCR beta chain was retrieved from a study of T cells in Graves' hyperthyroidism and ophthalmopathy. The investigators amplified TCR beta CDR3 regions from RNA transcripts. In the first-round RT-PCR of the TCR CDR3, the HTBI primer set was used. Via MiXCR, TCRdb re-called the multiplex PCR reads, giving one row per CDR3 protein. In the table there are about 640,000 distinct CDR3 sequences, more than 14% of which are singletons. This clonotype has ten or more counts. The CDR3 has 14 residues. V was trimmed by 2 bases and J by 2 bases, leaving 9 bases between them. Per the germline V gene, CDR1 is ENHRY and CDR2 is SYGVKD.

The chain couples TRBV10-3 to TRBJ2-5; possibly TRBD1 for D (6 bases). The receptor was isolated from a woman in her 50s with Graves' ophthalmopathy. Sequencing input: blood. CDR3 sequence (DNA): TGTGCCATCAGTGAGGGACAGACACAAGAGACCCAGTACTTC. Its translation is CAISEGQTQETQYF.